The rows below give T cell receptor beta chains drawn from one sample of a study of CD8 T cells in Susac syndrome. TCRdb reprocessed the immunoSEQ multiplex PCR reads with MiXCR, giving one entry per CDR3 protein. The sample has 70,000 to 100,000 distinct CDR3 sequences, 95% to 97% seen once; the top ten hold more than 0.35%. Material: CD8+ T cells from PBMCs. The receptors derive from a human donor with Susac syndrome. CDR3s leave out the opening cysteine and the closing phenylalanine or tryptophan. A D gene is named only where the DNA matches it firmly. Size is omitted from some rows. Given values are once, few, many or a class for expanded clones.

abundance | v_gene | d_gene | CDR3aa
. | TRBV29-1 | . | SVGGYT
. | TRBV7-9 | TRBD1 | ASTLDRVADTQY
. | TRBV20-1 | TRBD1 | SARGWDRNPDEQF
. | TRBV15 | . | ATSRVTDVSYEQY
. | TRBV7-9 | . | ASSSDGIAKNIQY
. | TRBV4-1 | . | ASSQDQYRALTGNTIY
. | TRBV12-3/TRBV12-4 | TRBD1 | ASSFLTGYEQY
few | TRBV29-1 | . | SVLGGSYNEQF
. | TRBV28 | . | ATDKEYQETQY
. | TRBV7-6 | . | ASSLEGTAAGPSYNEQF
. | TRBV27 | . | ASSSGGPNTEAF
. | TRBV3-1 | TRBD1 | ASSPEAGTGSYEQY
. | TRBV15 | . | ATSREYQDRTASTDTQY
. | TRBV5-1 | . | ASSFGGVGTEAF
. | TRBV9 | . | ASAAGNNYGYT
. | TRBV29-1 | . | SVEDRGEAF
. | TRBV9 | . | ASSGRGMSELGEAF
once | TRBV20-1 | . | SASSSRQNNEQF
. | TRBV27 | . | ASSWSSYNSPLH
. | TRBV27 | TRBD2 | ASSQSGAITDTQY
. | TRBV15 | . | ATSRDVGGPGANVLT
. | TRBV19 | . | ASSIFDNDQPQH
. | TRBV30 | TRBD2 | AWNLAGIYEQY
. | TRBV12-3/TRBV12-4 | . | ASSLVLARGEF
. | TRBV7-3 | . | ASSSGPEETQY
. | TRBV7-9 | . | ASSEDSDTEAF
. | TRBV24-1 | . | ATSDPTGLRGYT
. | TRBV7-2 | . | ASSYLLGSGADNEQF
. | TRBV13 | . | ASSSDRYNEQF
. | TRBV18 | . | ASSPSNWDTTAGTEAF
. | TRBV12-3/TRBV12-4 | TRBD1 | ASTRSGTGAYEQY
. | TRBV5-4 | . | ASSSLRTRNQNYGYT
once | TRBV2 | . | ASVVREAF
. | TRBV5-1 | . | ASREGAGNYGYT
. | TRBV4-1 | . | ASSQVRGDNEQF
once | TRBV2 | . | ASSVTKGGAEYSNQPQH
. | TRBV6-5 | TRBD1 | ASRGQGSYNEQF
. | TRBV9 | TRBD2 | ASSVEGAGLQETQY
. | TRBV29-1 | TRBD2 | SAGRGLAGREANEQF
. | TRBV5-1 | . | ASSLEPGPENYGYT
once | TRBV5-6 | . | ASSDSGEGWYEQY
. | TRBV5-1 | . | ASSFAVGTDTQY